The subject of this entry is one T cell receptor (beta chain). This record belongs to a study of blood T cell repertoires in COVID-19. About the research overall: Both acute and convalescent COVID-19 samples were obtained from the United States, Italy and Spain.

V was cut by 3 bases and J by 0 bases, with 30 bases left in between. The CDR3 is 23 amino acids. In terms of age and location, participants ranged from about 18 to 95 years and lived in about two dozen US areas. Sequencing used immunoSEQ multiplex PCR; TCRdb keeps in-frame clones, though not all of them. The data contain roughly 290,000 clones, 80% to 90% of them seen just once; the ten biggest clones take up roughly 2%. Sequencing was done on a sample of PBMCs or T cells enriched from blood (not recorded which). The chain has TRBV23-1 and TRBJ2-6; D perhaps matches TRBD2 (6 bases). TRBV23-1 is an ORF, with its function uncertain. This receptor was identified in a man aged 25 to 40 who had recovered from COVID-19. CDR3 nucleotide sequence: TGCGCCAGCAGTCACTCGCGGGGACTCACCGACCAGAAGTTCAGCTCTGGGGCCAACGTCCTGACTTTC. Translated, it gives CASSHSRGLTDQKFSSGANVLTF.